This entry features one TCR beta chain sequence. This sample stems from a study of blood T cell repertoires in COVID-19. Looking at the study overall: Sites across the United States, Italy and Spain contributed samples from acute and convalescent COVID-19.

From germline, CDR1 is ENHRY and CDR2 SYGVKD. There are 14 residues in the CDR3. The junction had 10 bases not matched to a gene; V was cut back by 8 bases and J by 4 bases. Cohorts were assigned according to the clinical history that participants reported. The data were produced by immunoSEQ multiplex PCR, yet TCRdb's version contains in-frame clones alone and is incomplete. The table includes almost 500,000 clones, around 85% detected once. The sequence derives from a woman aged 55 to 70 who had recovered from COVID-19. Material for sequencing was PBMCs or T cells enriched from blood (not recorded which). V gene TRBV10-3 combines with J gene TRBJ1-2, with 7 nucleotides matching TRBD1. CDR3 protein: CAISKGQSSYGYTF. As DNA, the CDR3 is TGTGCCATCTCCAAGGGACAGTCTAGCTATGGCTACACCTTC.